This T cell receptor beta chain was profiled in a study of blood T cell repertoires in COVID-19. Method: immunoSEQ multiplex PCR; TCRdb's copy keeps in-frame clones and lacks some. Of roughly 340,000 clones detected, roughly 90% appear once; the ten largest clones hold about 3%. Seattle enrolled patients during active infection and tracked them longitudinally. This clonotype was obtained from a woman younger than 45 with COVID-19, enrolled during active disease. What was sequenced was peripheral blood.

The CDR3 sequence is CAISEHPGEVFYTF. The CDR3 nucleotides read TGTGCCATCAGTGAGCACCCCGGTGAGGTATTCTACACCTTC. V is TRBV10-3 and J is TRBJ1-2; D not certain. The ends were cut back, 2 bases at V and 10 bases at J, with 17 bases in the middle. The CDR3 covers 14 residues. Germline loops: CDR1 ENHRY, CDR2 SYGVKD.